The sequence of this TCR beta chain was determined in a study of cytomegalovirus exposure and HLA in healthy donors. The study, taken as a whole, reports: Reports described diagnosis of cytomegalovirus status by the classifier as highly specific and sensitive. For most TCR beta V segments, an earlier analysis put the productive rate at about 87% or about 30% of the time.

PCR was performed using 60 Vbeta and 13 Jbeta primers. Sequencing was performed with immunoSEQ multiplex PCR; in TCRdb, only in-frame clones are kept and a portion is missing. The repertoire holds some 88,000 clones, with over 55% as singletons. This clone occurred a few times. Its specificity is not known. CDR1 is SNHLY, CDR2 FYNNEI, per germline. The CDR3 totals 12 residues. Trimming left V 5 bases short and J 8 bases short, with 12 bases between. The sequenced material came from PBMCs. The sequence was obtained from a woman in her twenties or thirties in good health and CMV-seronegative. The chain couples TRBV2 to TRBJ1-1, with D perhaps matching TRBD1 (6 bases). The CDR3 coding sequence is TGTGCCAGCAGTACTGGACAGTTGGAAGCTTTCTTT. It translates to CASSTGQLEAFF.